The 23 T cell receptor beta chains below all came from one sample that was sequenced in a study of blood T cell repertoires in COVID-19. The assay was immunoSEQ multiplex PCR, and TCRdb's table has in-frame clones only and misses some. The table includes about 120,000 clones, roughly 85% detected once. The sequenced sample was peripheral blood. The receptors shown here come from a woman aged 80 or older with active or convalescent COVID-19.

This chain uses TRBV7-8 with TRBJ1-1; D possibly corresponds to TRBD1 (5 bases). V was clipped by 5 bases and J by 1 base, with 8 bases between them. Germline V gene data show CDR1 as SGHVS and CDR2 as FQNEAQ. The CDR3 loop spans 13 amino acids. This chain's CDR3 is CASSPGGNTEAFF. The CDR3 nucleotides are TGTGCCAGCAGCCCCGGGGGGAACACTGAAGCTTTCTTT.

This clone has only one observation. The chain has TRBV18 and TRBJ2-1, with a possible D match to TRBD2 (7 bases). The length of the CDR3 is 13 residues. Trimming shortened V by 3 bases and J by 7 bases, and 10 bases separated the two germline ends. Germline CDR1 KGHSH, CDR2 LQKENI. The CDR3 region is CASSPGGANEQFF. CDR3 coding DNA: TGTGCCAGCTCACCGGGGGGGGCTAATGAGCAGTTCTTC.

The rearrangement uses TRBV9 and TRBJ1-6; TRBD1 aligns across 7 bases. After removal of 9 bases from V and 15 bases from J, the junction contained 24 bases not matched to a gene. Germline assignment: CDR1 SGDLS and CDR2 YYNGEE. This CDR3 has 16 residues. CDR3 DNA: TGTGCCACCCCACTAACCCTCGGACAGGACCCCAAGATCCTCCACTTT. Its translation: CATPLTLGQDPKILHF. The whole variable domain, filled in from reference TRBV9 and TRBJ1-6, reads DSGVTQTPKHLITATGQRVTLRCSPRSGDLSVYWYQQSLDQGLQFLIQYYNGEERAKGNILERFSAQQFPDLHSELNLSSLELGDSALYFCATPLTLGQDPKILHFGNGTRLTVT.

CDR3 residues: CASSFISRSNEKLFF. The DNA of the CDR3 is TGTGCCAGCAGCTTCATTTCTAGGTCTAATGAAAAACTGTTTTTT. This chain links TRBV7-2 with TRBJ1-4, with unresolved D. Deletions cut 3 bases from V and 3 bases from J, with 11 bases between. This CDR3 is 15 amino acids long. The V gene's germline CDR1 is SGHTA and CDR2 FQGNSA.

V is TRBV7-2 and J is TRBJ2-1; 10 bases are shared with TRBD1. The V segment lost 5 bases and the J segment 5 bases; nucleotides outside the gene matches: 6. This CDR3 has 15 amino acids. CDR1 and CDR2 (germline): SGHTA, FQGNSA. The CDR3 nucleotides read TGTGCCAGCAGCCCCCGGGACAGGGGTGACAATGAGCAGTTCTTC. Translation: CASSPRDRGDNEQFF.

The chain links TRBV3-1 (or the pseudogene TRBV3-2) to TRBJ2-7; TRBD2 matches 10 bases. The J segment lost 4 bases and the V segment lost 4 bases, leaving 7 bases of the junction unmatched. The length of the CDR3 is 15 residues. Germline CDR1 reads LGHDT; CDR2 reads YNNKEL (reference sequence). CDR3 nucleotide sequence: TGTGCCAGCAGCCCCCGGACTAGCGGACCATACGAGCAGTACTTC. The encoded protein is CASSPRTSGPYEQYF.

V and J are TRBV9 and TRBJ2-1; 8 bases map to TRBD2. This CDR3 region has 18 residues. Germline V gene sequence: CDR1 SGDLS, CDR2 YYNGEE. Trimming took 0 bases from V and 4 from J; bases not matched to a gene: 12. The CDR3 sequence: CASSVGRGVAGTYNEQFF. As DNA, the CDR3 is TGTGCCAGCAGCGTAGGCCGGGGGGTAGCGGGAACTTACAATGAGCAGTTCTTC.

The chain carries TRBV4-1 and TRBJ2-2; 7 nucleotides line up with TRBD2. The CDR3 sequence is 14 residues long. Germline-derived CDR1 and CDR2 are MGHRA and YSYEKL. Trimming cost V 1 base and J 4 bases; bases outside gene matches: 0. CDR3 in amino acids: CASSQVAGTGELFF. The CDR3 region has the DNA TGCGCCAGCAGCCAAGTAGCGGGCACCGGGGAGCTGTTTTTT.

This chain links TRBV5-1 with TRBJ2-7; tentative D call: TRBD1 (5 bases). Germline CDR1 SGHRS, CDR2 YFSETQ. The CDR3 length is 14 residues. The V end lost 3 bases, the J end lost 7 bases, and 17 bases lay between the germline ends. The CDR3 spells CASSSPTGVEEQYF. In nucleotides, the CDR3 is TGCGCCAGCAGCTCGCCTACAGGCGTGGAAGAGCAGTACTTC.

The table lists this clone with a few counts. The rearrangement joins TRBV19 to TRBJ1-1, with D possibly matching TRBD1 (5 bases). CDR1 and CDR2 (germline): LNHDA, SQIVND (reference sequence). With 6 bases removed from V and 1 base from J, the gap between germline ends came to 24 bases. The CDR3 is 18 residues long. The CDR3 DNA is TGTGCCAGTAGCCCGACGACCCACTTCCGGACACCGAACACTGAAGCTTTCTTT. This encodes CASSPTTHFRTPNTEAFF.

The CDR3 nucleotides read TGTGCCAGCAGCCTAAGGGGATTGCATGCAACTAATGAAAAACTGTTTTTT. Translated: CASSLRGLHATNEKLFF. The V call is TRBV7-8, the J call TRBJ1-4; D possibly corresponds to TRBD1 (5 bases). V gave up 5 bases and J gave up 0 bases, with 16 bases separating them. CDR3 length: 17 amino acids. Germline V gene data show CDR1 as SGHVS and CDR2 as FQNEAQ.

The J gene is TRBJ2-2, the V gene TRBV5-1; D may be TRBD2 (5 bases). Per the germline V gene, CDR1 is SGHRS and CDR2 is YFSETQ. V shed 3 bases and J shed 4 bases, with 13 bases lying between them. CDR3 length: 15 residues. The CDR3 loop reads CASSSWAEGTGELFF. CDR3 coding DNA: TGCGCCAGCAGCTCCTGGGCCGAGGGCACCGGGGAGCTGTTTTTT. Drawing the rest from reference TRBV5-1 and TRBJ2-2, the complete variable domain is KAGVTQTPRYLIKTRGQQVTLSCSPISGHRSVSWYQQTPGQGLQFLFEYFSETQRNKGNFPGRFSGRQFSNSRSEMNVSTLELGDSALYLCASSSWAEGTGELFFGEGSRLTVL.

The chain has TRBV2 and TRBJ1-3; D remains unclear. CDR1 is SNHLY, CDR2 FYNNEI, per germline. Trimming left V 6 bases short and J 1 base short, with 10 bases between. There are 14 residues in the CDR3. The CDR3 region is CASRGSESGNTIYF. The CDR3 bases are TGTGCCAGCAGGGGCTCGGAATCTGGAAACACCATATATTTT.

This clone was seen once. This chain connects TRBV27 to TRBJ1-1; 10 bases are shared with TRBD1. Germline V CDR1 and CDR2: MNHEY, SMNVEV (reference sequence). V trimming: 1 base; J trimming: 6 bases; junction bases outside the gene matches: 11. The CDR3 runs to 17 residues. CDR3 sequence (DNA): TGTGCCAGCAGTTTATTTGTGGGACAGGGGTATACTTCTGAAGCTTTCTTT. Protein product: CASSLFVGQGYTSEAFF.

The CDR3 sequence is CASSQEGTGGNEQFF. Written as DNA, the CDR3 is TGTGCCAGCAGCCAAGAGGGGACAGGCGGCAATGAGCAGTTCTTC. The chain employs TRBV3-1 (or the pseudogene TRBV3-2) and TRBJ2-1, with 8 bases matching TRBD1. There are 15 residues in the CDR3. Germline CDR1 LGHDT, CDR2 YNNKEL (reference sequence). V shed 0 bases and J 6 bases; nucleotides not matched to a gene: 4.

The CDR3 DNA reads as TGTGCCAGCAGCCCCTCGCCGGGGTTCACCGGGGAGCTGTTTTTT. It codes for CASSPSPGFTGELFF. The chain is built from TRBV3-1 (or the pseudogene TRBV3-2) and TRBJ2-2; maybe TRBD2 (5 bases). The CDR3 covers 15 residues. Germline values: CDR1 LGHDT, CDR2 YNNKEL (reference sequence). The V end lost 4 bases, the J end lost 4 bases, and 13 bases lay between the germline ends.

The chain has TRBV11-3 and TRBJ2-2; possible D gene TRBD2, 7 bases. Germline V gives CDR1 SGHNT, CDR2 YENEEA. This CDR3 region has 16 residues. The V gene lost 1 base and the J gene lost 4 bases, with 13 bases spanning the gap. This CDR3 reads CASSLGGGSGTGELFF. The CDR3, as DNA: TGTGCCAGCAGCTTAGGCGGGGGCTCTGGCACCGGGGAGCTGTTTTTT.

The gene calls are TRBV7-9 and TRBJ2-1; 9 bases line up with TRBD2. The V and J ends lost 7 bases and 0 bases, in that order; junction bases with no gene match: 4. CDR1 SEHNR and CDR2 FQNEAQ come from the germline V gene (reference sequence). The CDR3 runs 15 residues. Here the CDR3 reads CASTFSGSSYNEQFF. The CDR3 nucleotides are TGTGCCAGCACCTTTAGCGGGAGCTCCTACAATGAGCAGTTCTTC.

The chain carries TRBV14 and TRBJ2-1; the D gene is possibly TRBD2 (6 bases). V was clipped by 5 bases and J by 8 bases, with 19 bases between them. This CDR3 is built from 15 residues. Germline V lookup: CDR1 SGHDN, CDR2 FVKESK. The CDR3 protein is CASSLGGGGYYEQFF. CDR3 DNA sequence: TGTGCCAGCAGCTTAGGTGGGGGAGGATATTATGAGCAGTTCTTC.

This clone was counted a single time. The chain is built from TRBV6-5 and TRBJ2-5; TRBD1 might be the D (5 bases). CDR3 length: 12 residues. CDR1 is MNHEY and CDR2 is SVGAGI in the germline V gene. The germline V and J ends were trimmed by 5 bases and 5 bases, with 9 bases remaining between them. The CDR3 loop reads CASSRQFETQYF. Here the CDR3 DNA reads TGTGCCAGCAGTCGACAGTTCGAGACCCAGTACTTC.

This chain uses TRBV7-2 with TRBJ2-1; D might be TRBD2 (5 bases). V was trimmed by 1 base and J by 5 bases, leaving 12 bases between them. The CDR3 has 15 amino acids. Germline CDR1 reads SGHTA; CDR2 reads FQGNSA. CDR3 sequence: CASSLGGGLDNEQFF. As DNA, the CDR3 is TGTGCCAGCAGCTTAGGTGGAGGCCTTGACAATGAGCAGTTCTTC.

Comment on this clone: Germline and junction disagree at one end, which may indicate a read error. Here the CDR3 DNA reads TGTGCCAGCAGCGAAGAACAGGGGGGTGAGCAGTTCTTC. Translating it yields CASSEEQGGEQFF. J is TRBJ2-1 and V is TRBV3-1 (or the pseudogene TRBV3-2), with TRBD1 matching over 8 bases. CDR3 length: 13 amino acids. Germline values: CDR1 LGHDT, CDR2 YNNKEL (reference sequence).

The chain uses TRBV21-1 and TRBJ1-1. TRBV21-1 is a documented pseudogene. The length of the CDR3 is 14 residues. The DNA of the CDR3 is TGTGCCAGCAGCGAGGGACTTCAGAACACTGAAGCTTTCTTT. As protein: CASSEGLQNTEAFF.